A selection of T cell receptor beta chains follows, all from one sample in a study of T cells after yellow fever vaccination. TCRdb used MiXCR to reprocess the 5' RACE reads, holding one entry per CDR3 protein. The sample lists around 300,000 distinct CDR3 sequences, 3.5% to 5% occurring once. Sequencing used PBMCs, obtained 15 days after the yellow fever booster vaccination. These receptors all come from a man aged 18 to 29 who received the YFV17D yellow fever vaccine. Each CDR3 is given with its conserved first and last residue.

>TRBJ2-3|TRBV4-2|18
CASSQGKYAGTDSDTQYF
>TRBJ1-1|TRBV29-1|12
CSVDAGNAEAFF
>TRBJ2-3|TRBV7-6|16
CASSLIAGGETDTQYF
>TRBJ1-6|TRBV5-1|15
CASSLAWDRNSPLHF
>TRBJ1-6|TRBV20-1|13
CSARSRTDSPLHF
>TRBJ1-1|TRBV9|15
CASSVGPGFVGEAFF
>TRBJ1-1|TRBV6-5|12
CASSSQGGEAFF
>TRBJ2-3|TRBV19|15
CASSMGFDGPDTQYF
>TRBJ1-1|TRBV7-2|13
CASSFPGTGLAFF
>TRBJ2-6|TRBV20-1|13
CSAERSGANVLTF
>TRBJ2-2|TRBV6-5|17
CASSYSPRGGIAGELFF
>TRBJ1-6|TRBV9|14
CASSVWTGNSPLHF
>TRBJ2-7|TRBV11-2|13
CASSLTGAGGQYF
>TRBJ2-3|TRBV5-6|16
CASSLSRHVGTDTQYF
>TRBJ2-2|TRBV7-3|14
CASSSGLNTGELFF
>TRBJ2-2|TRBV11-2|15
CASSRRQGAGGELFF
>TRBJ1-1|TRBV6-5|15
CASSYSIKGASEAFF
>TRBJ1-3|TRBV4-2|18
CASSQEPGQGIYGNTIYF
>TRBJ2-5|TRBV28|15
CASSQIQGGAETQYF
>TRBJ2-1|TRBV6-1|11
CASQGGGEQFF
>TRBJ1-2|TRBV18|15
CASSPTAGFGWGYTF
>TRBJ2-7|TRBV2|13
CASRAGRPYEQYF
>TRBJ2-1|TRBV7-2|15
CASSSRRQRGNEQFF
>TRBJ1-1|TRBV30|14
CAWSPGTGNTEAFF
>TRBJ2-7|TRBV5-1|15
CASSFTAGNSYEQYF
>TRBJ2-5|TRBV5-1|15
CASSRLAGSQETQYF
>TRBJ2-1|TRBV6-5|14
CASSYDTGGYFEFF
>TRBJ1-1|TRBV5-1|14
CASSSGTGEAEAFF
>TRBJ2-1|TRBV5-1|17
CASSLAASGPLYNEQFF
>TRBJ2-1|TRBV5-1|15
CASSLGTSGTNEQFF
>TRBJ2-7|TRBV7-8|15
CASSLVWGQGEEQYF
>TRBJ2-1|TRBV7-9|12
CASSPTLGKQFF
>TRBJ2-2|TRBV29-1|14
CSVEGQGLSGELFF
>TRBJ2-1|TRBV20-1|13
CSAAGGPYNEQFF
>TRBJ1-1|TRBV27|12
CASRGGTTEAFF
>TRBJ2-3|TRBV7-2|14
CASSLGRGSVAQYF
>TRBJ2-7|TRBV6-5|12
CASRAGGYEQYF
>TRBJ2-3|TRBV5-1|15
CASSPGAGSTDTQYF
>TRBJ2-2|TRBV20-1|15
CSARGGDRVTGELFF
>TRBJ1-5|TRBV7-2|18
CASSLWREGFTWWQPQHF
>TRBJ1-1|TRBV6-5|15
CASSPQGVFDTEAFF
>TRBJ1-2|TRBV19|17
CASSPDAGTGRYYGYTF
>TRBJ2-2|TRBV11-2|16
CASSLGGVANTGELFF
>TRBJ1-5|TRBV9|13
CASSAGPNQPQHF
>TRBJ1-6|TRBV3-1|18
CASSHPLTASSYNSPLHF
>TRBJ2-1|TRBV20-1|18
CSARDIGGGALTYNEQFF
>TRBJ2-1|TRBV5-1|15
CASSTASQGVDEQFF
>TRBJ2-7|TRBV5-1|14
CASSLAGGFDEQYF
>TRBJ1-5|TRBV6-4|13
CAIVQGGGQPQHF
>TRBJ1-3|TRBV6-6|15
CASSYSSSSGNTIYF
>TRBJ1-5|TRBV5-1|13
CASSLVPDQPQHF
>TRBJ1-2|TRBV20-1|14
CSAPEGITNYGYTF
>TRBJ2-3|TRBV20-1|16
CSARDRSSGGLDTQYF
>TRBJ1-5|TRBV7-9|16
CASSSTGQGGNQPQHF
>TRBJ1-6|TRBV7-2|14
CASSFGAPESPLHF
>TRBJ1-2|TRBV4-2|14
CASSQIATNYGYTF
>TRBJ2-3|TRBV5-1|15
CASSLEGLAGDTQYF
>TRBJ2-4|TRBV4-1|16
CASSQAPGFVKNIQYF
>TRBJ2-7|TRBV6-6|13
CASSYKGAREQYF
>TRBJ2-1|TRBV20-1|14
CSAKLLAVDNEQFF